This T cell receptor beta chain was profiled in a study of beta chain features in type 1 diabetes. This clone was found a few times. As yet, its antigen is unknown. The length of the CDR3 is 14 residues. The ends lost 4 bases at V and 6 bases at J; junction bases unmatched: 7. CDR1 and CDR2 from the germline V gene are SGHNT and YYREEE (reference sequence). Sequenced material consisted of expressed TCRB transcripts (all of the isolated RNA was reverse transcribed). Here immunoSEQ multiplex PCR was the method, and the copy in TCRdb shows in-frame clones only, minus some. The sample contains fewer than 150,000 clones, 6% to 7.5% of which appear only once. Study-level points and caveats: A potential PCR bias toward shorter templates would be equal in patient and control samples.

The specimen was central memory CD4+ T cells from blood. The chain has TRBV5-4 and TRBJ2-1; 7 nucleotides line up with TRBD1. The receptor's source is a woman aged 25 to 39 in good health. The chain's CDR3 is CASSLWGQPNEQFF. CDR3 DNA sequence: TGTGCCAGCAGCCTCTGGGGACAGCCCAATGAGCAGTTCTTC.